This TCR beta chain was sequenced for a study of Tregs in tolerant kidney transplant recipients. Germline CDR1 LNHDA, CDR2 SQIVND (reference sequence). The CDR3 has 15 amino acids. With 4 bases removed from V and 2 bases from J, the gap between germline ends came to 12 bases. Turning to this clone: The read comes to an end 3 residues before the CDR3 does, leaving the germline J gene to fill in the end.

Profiled with immunoSEQ multiplex PCR; TCRdb holds only in-frame clones, not every one. With about 48,000 clones in the sample, the ten largest clones hold around 0.8%. Source: CD4+ T cells from blood, taken before the transplant. This receptor was obtained from a human donor who received a combined kidney and bone marrow transplant. V and J are TRBV19 and TRBJ1-5; tentative D call: TRBD1 (5 bases). CDR3 in amino acids: CASSRTRAGNQPQHF. The part of the CDR3 DNA that was read is TGTGCCAGTAGTAGGACCAGGGCTGGCAATCAGCCC.